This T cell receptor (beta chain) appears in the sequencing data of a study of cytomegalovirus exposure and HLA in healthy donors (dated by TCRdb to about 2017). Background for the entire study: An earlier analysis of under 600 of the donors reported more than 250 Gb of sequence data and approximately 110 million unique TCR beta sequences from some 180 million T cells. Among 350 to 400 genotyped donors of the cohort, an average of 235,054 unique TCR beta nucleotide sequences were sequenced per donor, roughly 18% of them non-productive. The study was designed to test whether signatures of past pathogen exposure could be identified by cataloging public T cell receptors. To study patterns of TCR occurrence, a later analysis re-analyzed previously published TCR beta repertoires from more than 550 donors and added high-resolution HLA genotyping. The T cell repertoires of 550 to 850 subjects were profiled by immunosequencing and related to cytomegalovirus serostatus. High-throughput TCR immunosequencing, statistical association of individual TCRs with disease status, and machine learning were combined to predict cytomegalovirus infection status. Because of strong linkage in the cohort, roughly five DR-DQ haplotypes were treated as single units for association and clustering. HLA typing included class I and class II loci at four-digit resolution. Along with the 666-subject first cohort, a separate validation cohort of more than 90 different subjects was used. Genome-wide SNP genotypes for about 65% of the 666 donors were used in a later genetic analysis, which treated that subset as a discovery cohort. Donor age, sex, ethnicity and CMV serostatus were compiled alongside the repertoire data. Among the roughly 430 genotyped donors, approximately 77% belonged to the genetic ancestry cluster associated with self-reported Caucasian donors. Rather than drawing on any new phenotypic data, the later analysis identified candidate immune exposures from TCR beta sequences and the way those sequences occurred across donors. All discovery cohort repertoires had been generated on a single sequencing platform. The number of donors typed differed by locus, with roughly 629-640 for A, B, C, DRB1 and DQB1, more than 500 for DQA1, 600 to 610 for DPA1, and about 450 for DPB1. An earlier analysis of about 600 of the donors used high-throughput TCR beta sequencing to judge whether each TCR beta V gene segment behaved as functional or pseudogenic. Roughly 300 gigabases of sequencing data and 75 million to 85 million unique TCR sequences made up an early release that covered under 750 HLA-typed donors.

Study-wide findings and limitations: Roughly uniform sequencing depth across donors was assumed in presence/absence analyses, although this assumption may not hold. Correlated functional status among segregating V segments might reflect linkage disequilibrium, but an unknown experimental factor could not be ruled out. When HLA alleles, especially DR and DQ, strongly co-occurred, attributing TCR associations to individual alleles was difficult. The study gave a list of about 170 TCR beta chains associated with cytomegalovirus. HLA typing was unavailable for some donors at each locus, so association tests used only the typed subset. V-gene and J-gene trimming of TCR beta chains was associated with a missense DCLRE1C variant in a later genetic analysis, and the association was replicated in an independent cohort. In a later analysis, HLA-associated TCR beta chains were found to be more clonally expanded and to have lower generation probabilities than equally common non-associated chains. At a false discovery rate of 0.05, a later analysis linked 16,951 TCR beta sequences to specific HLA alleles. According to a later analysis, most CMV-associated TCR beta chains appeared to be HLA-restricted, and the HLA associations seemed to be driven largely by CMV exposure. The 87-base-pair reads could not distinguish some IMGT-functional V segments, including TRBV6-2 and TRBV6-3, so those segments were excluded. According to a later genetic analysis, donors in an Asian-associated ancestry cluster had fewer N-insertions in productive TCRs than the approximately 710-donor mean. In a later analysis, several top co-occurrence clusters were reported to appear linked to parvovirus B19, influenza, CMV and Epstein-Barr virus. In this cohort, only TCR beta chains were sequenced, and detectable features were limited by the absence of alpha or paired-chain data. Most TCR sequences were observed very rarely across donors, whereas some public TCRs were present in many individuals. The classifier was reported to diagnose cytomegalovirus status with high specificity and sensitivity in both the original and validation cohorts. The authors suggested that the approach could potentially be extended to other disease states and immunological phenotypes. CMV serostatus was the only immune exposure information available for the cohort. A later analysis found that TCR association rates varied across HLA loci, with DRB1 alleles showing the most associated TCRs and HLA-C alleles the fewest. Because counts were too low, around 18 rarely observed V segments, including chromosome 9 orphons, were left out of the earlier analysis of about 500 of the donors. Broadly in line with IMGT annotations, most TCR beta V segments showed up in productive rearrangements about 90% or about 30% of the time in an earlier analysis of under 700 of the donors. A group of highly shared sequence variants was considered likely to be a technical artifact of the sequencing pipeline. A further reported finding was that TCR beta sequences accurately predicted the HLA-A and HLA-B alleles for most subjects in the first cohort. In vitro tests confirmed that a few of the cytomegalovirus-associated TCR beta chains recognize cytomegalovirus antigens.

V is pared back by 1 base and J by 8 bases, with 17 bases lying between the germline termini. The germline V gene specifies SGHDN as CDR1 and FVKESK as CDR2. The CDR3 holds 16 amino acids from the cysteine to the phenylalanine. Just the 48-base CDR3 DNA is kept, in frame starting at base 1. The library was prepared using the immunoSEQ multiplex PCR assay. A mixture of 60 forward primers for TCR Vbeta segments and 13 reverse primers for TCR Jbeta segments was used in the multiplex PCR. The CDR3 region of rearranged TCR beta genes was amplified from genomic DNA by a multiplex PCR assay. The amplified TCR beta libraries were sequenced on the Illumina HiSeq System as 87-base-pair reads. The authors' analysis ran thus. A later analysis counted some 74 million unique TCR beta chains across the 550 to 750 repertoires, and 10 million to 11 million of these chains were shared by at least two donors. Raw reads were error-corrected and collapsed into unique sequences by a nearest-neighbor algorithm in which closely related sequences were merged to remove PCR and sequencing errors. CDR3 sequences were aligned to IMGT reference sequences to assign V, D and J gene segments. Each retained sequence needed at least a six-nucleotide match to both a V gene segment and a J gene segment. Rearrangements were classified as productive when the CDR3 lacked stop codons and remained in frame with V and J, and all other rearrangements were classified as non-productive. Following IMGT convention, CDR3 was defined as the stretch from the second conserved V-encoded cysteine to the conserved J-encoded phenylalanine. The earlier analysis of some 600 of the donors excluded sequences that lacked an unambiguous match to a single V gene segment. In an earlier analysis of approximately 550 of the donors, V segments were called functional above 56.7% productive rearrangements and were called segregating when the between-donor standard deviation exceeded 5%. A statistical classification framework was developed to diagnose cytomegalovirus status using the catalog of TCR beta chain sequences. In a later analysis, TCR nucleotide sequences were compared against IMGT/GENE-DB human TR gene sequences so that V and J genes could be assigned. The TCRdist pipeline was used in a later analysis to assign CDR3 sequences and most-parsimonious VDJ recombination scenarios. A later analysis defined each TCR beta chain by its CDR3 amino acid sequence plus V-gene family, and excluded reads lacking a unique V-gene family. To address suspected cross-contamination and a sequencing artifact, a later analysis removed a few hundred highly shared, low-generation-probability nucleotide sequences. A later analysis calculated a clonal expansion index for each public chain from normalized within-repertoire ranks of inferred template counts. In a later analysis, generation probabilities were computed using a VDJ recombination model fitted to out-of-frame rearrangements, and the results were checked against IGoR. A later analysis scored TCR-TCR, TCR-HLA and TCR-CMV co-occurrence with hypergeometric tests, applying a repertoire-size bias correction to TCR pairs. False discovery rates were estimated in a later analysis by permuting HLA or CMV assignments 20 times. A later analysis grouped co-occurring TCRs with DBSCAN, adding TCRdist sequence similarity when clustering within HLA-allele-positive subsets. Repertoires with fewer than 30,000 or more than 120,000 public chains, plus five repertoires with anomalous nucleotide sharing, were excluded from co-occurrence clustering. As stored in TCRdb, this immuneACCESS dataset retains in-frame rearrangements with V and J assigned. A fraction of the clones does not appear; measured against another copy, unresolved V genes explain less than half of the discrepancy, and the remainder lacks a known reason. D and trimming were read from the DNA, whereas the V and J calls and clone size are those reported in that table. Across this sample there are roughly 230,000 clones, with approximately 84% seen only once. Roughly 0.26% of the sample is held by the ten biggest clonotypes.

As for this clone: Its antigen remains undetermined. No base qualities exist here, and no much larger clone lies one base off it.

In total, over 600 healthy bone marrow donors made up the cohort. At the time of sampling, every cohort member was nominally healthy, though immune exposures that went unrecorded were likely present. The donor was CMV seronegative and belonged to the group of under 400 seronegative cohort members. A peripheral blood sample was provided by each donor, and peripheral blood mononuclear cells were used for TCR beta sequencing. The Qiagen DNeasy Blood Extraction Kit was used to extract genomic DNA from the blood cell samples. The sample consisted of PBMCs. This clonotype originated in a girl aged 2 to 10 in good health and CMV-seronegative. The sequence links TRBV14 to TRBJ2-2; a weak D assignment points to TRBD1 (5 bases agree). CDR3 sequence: CASSQVVQARWGELFF. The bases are TGTGCCAGCAGCCAAGTTGTACAGGCCAGATGGGGGGAGCTGTTTTTT.